The 11 T cell receptor beta chains below were found in one sample sequenced in a study of blood T cell repertoires in COVID-19. Clones were sequenced by immunoSEQ multiplex PCR, and TCRdb holds only the in-frame ones, with some missing. The sample has approximately 240,000 clones; 65% to 90% are singletons. What was sequenced was peripheral blood. These receptors originate from a woman at least 80 years old with active or convalescent COVID-19.

The V call is TRBV18, the J call TRBJ2-7; 9 positions agree with TRBD1. There are 14 residues in the CDR3. Germline assignment: CDR1 KGHSH and CDR2 LQKENI. The trim removed 4 bases at V and 6 bases at J, leaving 7 bases unmatched. In DNA, the CDR3 is TGTGCCAGCTCACGGCGGACAGGGGAAAGCGAGCAGTACTTC. Encoded protein: CASSRRTGESEQYF.

This clone was counted only a few times. This chain joins TRBV5-5 and TRBJ1-6; 8 nucleotides line up with TRBD1. Germline V gene data show CDR1 as SGHKS and CDR2 as YYEKEE (reference sequence). The CDR3 has 17 residues. The V segment lost 1 base and the J segment 7 bases; nucleotides outside the gene matches: 10. CDR3 sequence: CASSLNFQGAMNSPLHF. CDR3 coding DNA: TGTGCCAGCAGCTTGAATTTCCAGGGGGCGATGAATTCACCCCTCCACTTT. Using reference TRBV5-5 and TRBJ1-6 for the parts outside the CDR3, the full variable domain is DAGVTQSPTHLIKTRGQQVTLRCSPISGHKSVSWYQQVLGQGPQFIFQYYEKEERGRGNFPDRFSARQFPNYSSELNVNALLLGDSALYLCASSLNFQGAMNSPLHFGNGTRLTVT.

This clone appeared a single time. The chain links TRBV5-1 to TRBJ2-1; 8 bases line up with TRBD1. Germline V gene data show CDR1 as SGHRS and CDR2 as YFSETQ. The CDR3 is 16 residues long. The V gene end was trimmed by 1 base and the J gene end by 4 bases; junction bases not matched to a gene: 7. Here the CDR3 reads CASSLPAGGPYNEQFF. CDR3 DNA: TGCGCCAGCAGCTTGCCGGCAGGGGGCCCATACAATGAGCAGTTCTTC.

This clone occurred once. This rearrangement joins TRBV5-6 to TRBJ2-7, with a tentative D call TRBD2 (5 bases). The ends were cut back, 3 bases at V and 3 bases at J, with 10 bases in the middle. This CDR3 is built from 13 residues. Germline V gives CDR1 SGHDT, CDR2 YYEEEE. The CDR3 here is CASSSGINYEQYF. The DNA of the CDR3 is TGTGCCAGCAGCTCCGGGATTAACTACGAGCAGTACTTC.

J is TRBJ1-6 and V is TRBV28; D gene unclear. Germline CDR1 is MDHEN and CDR2 is SYDVKM. Trimming stripped 3 bases from V and 7 bases from J, with 10 bases between. This CDR3 has 14 residues. The CDR3, as DNA: TGTGCCAGCAGTTTCCAGACTAAGAATTCACCCCTCCACTTT. This codes for CASSFQTKNSPLHF.

The gene calls are TRBV19 and TRBJ1-5, with 8 bases lining up with TRBD1. V trimming: 2 bases; J trimming: 6 bases; junction bases outside the gene matches: 12. Germline CDR1 is LNHDA and CDR2 is SQIVND (reference sequence). This CDR3 comprises 17 residues. The CDR3 coding sequence is TGTGCCAGTAGTATAATAAGCAGGGGGCAGTGGGGTCAGCCCCAGCATTTT. As protein: CASSIISRGQWGQPQHF.

The rearrangement uses TRBV5-4 and TRBJ2-3, with TRBD2 identical over 8 bases. The CDR3 is made up of 16 amino acids. Germline V lookup: CDR1 SGHNT, CDR2 YYREEE (reference sequence). J was trimmed by 0 bases and V by 6 bases; bases with no gene match: 9. The CDR3 sequence: CASKAGETSSTDTQYF. The CDR3 nucleotides read TGTGCCAGCAAAGCGGGGGAAACCTCTAGCACAGATACGCAGTATTTT.

This chain uses TRBV19 with TRBJ1-5, with 8 bases lining up with TRBD1. With 4 bases clipped from V and 3 bases from J, the junction kept 8 bases outside the gene matches. The CDR3 is made up of 16 amino acids. Germline V gene lookup returns CDR1 LNHDA and CDR2 SQIVND (reference sequence). The CDR3 reads CASSSRQGATNQPQHF. CDR3 coding DNA: TGTGCCAGTAGTAGCCGGCAGGGGGCTACCAATCAGCCCCAGCATTTT.

The chain recombines TRBV2 with TRBJ2-3, with TRBD2 matching over 9 bases. J gave up 3 bases and V 5 bases, and 3 bases lay outside the gene matches. CDR1 and CDR2 (germline): SNHLY, FYNNEI. The CDR3 contains 14 residues. The CDR3 DNA is TGTGCCAGCAGTAGCGGGGGGAAGACAGATACGCAGTATTTT. Translated, it gives CASSSGGKTDTQYF.

The J gene is TRBJ2-7, the V gene TRBV7-9; D call uncertain. CDR1 and CDR2 from the germline V gene are SEHNR and FQNEAQ (reference sequence). V was cut by 1 base and J by 2 bases, with 9 bases left in between. This CDR3 has 14 residues. CDR3 nucleotide sequence: TGTGCCAGCAGCTTAGTGCGAATACCCTACGAGCAGTACTTC. The encoded protein is CASSLVRIPYEQYF. The complete variable domain, with remaining parts taken from reference TRBV7-9 and TRBJ2-7, reads DTGVSQNPRHKITKRGQNVTFRCDPISEHNRLYWYRQTLGQGPEFLTYFQNEAQLEKSRLLSDRFSAERPKGSFSTLEIQRTEQGDSAMYLCASSLVRIPYEQYFGPGTRLTVT.

CDR3 in DNA: TGTGCCAGCAGCCAAATAGGGGGTGCCAACGTCCTGACTTTC. Protein sequence: CASSQIGGANVLTF. The chain has TRBV3-1 (or the pseudogene TRBV3-2) and TRBJ2-6; tentatively, D is TRBD1 (6 bases). There are 14 residues in the CDR3. Germline V gives CDR1 LGHDT, CDR2 YNNKEL (reference sequence). Trimming left V 2 bases short and J 7 bases short, with 9 bases between.